The present entry profiles one T cell receptor beta chain with its context. The antigen is unknown. A single base separates this from a much larger clone, so it may be a read error. This CDR3 is 17 amino acids long. The sample comes from a study of tumor and adjacent non-tumor tissue in lung cancer. Background on the study: Each sample yielded a few million productive TCRbeta reads on average. Overall study results and limits: Significantly higher TCR diversity was found in tumor than normal lung. Tumor TCR diversity, when higher, was linked to shorter survival.

Three rounds of nested PCR, following a modified ARM-PCR protocol, produced the TCRbeta library. TCRdb redid the calling of the multiplex PCR reads with MiXCR, one entry per CDR3 protein. This table has tens of thousands of distinct CDR3 sequences, about three fifths appearing once. RNA was extracted from bulk tissue without any cell sorting. This rearrangement joins TRBV12-3 or TRBV12-4 to TRBJ2-2; D uncertain. The receptor was isolated from a man aged 45-60 years with non-small cell lung cancer. The sample comprised lung tumor tissue. Here the CDR3 reads CVSTPFHLDPRSGELFF. CDR3 DNA sequence: TGTGTCAGCACCCCATTTCACCTCGACCCGAGGTCCGGGGAGCTGTTTTTT.